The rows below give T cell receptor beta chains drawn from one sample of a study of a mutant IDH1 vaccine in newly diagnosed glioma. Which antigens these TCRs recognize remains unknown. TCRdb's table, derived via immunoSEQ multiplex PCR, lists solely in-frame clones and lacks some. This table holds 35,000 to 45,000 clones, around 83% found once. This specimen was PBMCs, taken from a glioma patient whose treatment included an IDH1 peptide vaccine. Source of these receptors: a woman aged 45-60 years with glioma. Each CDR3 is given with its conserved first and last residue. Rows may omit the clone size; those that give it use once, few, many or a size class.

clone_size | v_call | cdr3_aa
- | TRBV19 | CASSIMSGAYRETQYF
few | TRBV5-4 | CASSSTGVNTEAFF
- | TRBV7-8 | CASTVRAGRIYGYTF
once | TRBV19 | CASSILSGDSNQPQHF
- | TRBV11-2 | CASSLGQTSYNEQFF
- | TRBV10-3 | CAISEVSVGSSGNTIYF
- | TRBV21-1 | CASSKALRGRGEAFF
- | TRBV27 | CASSPGTVPEKLFF
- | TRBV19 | CASETTGGGILIQPQHF
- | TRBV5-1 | CASSQWTDNTEAFF
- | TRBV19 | CASSIDGASTSPLHF
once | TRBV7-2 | CASSFAGKGNQPQHF
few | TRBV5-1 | CASSLGTGNQPQHF
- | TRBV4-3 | CASSQGGAGADTQYF
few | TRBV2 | CARQKQETQYF
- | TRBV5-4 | CASRTGSNTEAFF
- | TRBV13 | CASSSGVGNNEQFF
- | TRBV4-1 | CASSLIGNTEAFF
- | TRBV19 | CASSFGSGGDQPQHF
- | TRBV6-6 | CASRSGQAEITQYF
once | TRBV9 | CASSRNRGRLGMETQYF
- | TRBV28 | CASSQTGSSYEQYF
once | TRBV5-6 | CASSSLDTQETQYF
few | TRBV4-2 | CASSQRQGRMNTEAFF
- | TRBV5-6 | CASSSTDRDYF
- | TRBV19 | CASSIGGDRANTEAFF
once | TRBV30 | CAWRGTSGGLEVF
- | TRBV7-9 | CASSRLDRANTEAFF
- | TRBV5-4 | CASSLGGDEYYGYTF
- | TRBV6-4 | CASSDELAGGPTDTQYF
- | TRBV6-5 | CASRSRGTGVNEQFF
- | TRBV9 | CASSVESKGGGGYTF
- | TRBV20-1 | CSATSGGYTF
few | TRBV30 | CAWRLGGGRTEAFF
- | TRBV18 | CASSPGAERGSYEQYF
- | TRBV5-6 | CASSSRGRVGEKLFF
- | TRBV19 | CASSLGVRTSSYEQYF
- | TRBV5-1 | CASSLAFLASGGGYEQYF
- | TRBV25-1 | CASSEWAGANVLTF
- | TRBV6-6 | CASIGSGVGSPLHF
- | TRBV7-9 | CASSAPGQGVHGYTF
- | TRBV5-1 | CASSLGALANYGYTF
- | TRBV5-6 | CASSFGRPSGNTIYF
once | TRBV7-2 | CASSPRQLSTSPLHF